One and the same sample provided the 7 T cell receptor beta chains below, sequenced in a study of OX40 agonist ivuxolimab in advanced cancers. The data were produced by immunoSEQ multiplex PCR, yet TCRdb's version contains in-frame clones alone and is incomplete. The sample comprises under 90,000 clones, almost 85% of which are singletons, and less than 2.5% rests with the top ten. This sample comprised CD4+ or CD8+ T cells sorted from blood, obtained in a trial of the OX40 agonist ivuxolimab. The receptors were sampled from an adult with an advanced solid tumor such as melanoma, head and neck, liver or kidney cancer.

CDR3 sequence: CASSLAGTRAPETQYF. The CDR3 DNA is TGTGCCAGCAGCTTGGCCGGGACAAGGGCGCCAGAGACCCAGTACTTC. This chain links TRBV5-4 with TRBJ2-5; perhaps TRBD1 as D (6 bases). The V end was cut by 0 bases, the J end by 4 bases, with 16 bases between. Per the germline V gene, CDR1 is SGHNT and CDR2 is YYREEE (reference sequence). This CDR3 is 16 amino acids long.

This clone was recorded only once. V and J are TRBV11-2 and TRBJ2-7, with TRBD1 matching over 9 bases. Germline V gene sequence: CDR1 SGHAT, CDR2 FQNNGV. There are 14 residues in the CDR3. V was pared by 6 bases and J by 3 bases, with 6 bases of the junction left unmatched. CDR3 amino acids: CASSPSTGGYEQYF. In DNA form, the CDR3 reads TGTGCCAGCAGTCCGTCGACAGGGGGCTACGAGCAGTACTTC. The complete variable domain, with remaining parts taken from reference TRBV11-2 and TRBJ2-7, reads EAGVAQSPRYKIIEKRQSVAFWCNPISGHATLYWYQQILGQGPKLLIQFQNNGVVDDSQLPKDRFSAERLKGVDSTLKIQPAKLEDSAVYLCASSPSTGGYEQYFGPGTRLTVT.

The rearrangement joins TRBV5-1 to TRBJ2-7; 7 bases are a match to TRBD1. J lost 2 bases, V lost 3 bases, and 8 bases had no gene match. This CDR3 is built from 15 residues. Germline CDR1 is SGHRS and CDR2 is YFSETQ. The CDR3 DNA follows: TGCGCCAGCAGCTCGGGGACAGCCCTGACCTACGAGCAGTACTTC. Protein sequence: CASSSGTALTYEQYF.

The V call is TRBV30, the J call TRBJ2-7; no clear D gene. CDR3 length equals 13 residues. Germline V gene data show CDR1 as GTSNPN and CDR2 as SVGIG (reference sequence). The V end was cut by 0 bases, the J end by 3 bases, with 9 bases between. CDR3 loop: CAWSVQLLYEQYF. DNA for the CDR3: TGTGCCTGGAGTGTACAGCTTCTCTACGAGCAGTACTTC.

The chain links TRBV6-4 to TRBJ1-5, with D perhaps TRBD1 (6 bases). This CDR3 contains 16 residues. Trimming shortened V by 7 bases and J by 0 bases, and 16 bases separated the two germline ends. The germline V gene has CDR1 MRHNA and CDR2 SNTAGT. In DNA, the CDR3 is TGTGCCAGCATTTTCCAACAGGGTTATAGCAATCAGCCCCAGCATTTT. Translated, it gives CASIFQQGYSNQPQHF.

V gene TRBV28 combines with J gene TRBJ2-7; TRBD1 matches 9 bases. The CDR3 covers 16 residues. V lost 6 bases to trimming and J lost 2 bases; unmatched junction nucleotides: 11. Germline loops: CDR1 MDHEN, CDR2 SYDVKM. CDR3 in amino acids: CASRSRGTGKTYEQYF. The CDR3 region has the DNA TGTGCCAGCAGGAGCCGGGGGACAGGGAAAACCTACGAGCAGTACTTC.

The chain carries TRBV19 and TRBJ1-6; 7 bases are a match to TRBD1. Germline V gives CDR1 LNHDA, CDR2 SQIVND (reference sequence). The CDR3 totals 13 residues. Trimming at V came to 4 bases and at J to 8 bases, leaving 2 bases not matched to a gene. The CDR3 here is CASSRTGDSPLHF. Written as DNA, the CDR3 is TGTGCCAGTAGTAGGACAGGCGATTCACCCCTCCACTTT.